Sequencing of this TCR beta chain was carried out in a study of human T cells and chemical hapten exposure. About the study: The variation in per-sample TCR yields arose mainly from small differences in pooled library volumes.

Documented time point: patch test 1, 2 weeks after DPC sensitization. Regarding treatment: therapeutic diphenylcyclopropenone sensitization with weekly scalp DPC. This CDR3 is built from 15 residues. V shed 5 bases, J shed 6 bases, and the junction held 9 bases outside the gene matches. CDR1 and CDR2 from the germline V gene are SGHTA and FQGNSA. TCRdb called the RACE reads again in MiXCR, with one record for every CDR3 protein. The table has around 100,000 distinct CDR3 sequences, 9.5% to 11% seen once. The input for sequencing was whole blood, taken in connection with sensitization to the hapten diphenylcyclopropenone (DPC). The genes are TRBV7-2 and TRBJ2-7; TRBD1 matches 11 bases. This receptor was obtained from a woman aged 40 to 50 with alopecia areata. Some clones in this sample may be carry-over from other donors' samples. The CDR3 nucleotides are TGTGCCAGCAGCCCCTCGAGGACAGGGGGCGGCGAGCAGTACTTC. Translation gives CASSPSRTGGGEQYF.